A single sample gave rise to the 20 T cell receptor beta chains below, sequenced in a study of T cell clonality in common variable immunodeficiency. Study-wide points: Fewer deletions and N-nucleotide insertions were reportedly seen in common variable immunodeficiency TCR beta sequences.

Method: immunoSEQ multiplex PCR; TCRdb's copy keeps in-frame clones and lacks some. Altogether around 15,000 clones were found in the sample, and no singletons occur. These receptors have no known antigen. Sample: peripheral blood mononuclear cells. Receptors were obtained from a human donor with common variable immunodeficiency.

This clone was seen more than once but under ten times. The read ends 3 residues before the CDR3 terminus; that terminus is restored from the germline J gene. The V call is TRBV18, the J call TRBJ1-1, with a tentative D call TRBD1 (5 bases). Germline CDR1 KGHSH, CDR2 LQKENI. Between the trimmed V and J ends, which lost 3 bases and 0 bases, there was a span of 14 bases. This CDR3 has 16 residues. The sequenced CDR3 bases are TGTGCCAGCTCACCCCTTACAGGTGGTATGAACACTGAA. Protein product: CASSPLTGGMNTE. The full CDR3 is CASSPLTGGMNTEAFF.

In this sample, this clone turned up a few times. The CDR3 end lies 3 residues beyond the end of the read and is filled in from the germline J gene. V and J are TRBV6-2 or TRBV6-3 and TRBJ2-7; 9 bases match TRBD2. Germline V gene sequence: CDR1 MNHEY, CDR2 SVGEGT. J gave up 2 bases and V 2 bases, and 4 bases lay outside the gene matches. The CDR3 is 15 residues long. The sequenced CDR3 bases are TGTGCCAGCAGTTACGGGCGGGAGGGTGCCTACGAG. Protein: CASSYGREGAYE. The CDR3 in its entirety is CASSYGREGAYEQYF.

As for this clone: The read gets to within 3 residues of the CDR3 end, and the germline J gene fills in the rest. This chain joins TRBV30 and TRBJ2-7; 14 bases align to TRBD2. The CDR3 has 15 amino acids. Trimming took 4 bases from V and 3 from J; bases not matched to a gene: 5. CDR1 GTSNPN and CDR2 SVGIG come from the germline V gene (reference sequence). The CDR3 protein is CAWMGLAGAHYEQYF. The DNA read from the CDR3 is TGTGCCTGGATGGGACTAGCGGGGGCACACTACGAG.

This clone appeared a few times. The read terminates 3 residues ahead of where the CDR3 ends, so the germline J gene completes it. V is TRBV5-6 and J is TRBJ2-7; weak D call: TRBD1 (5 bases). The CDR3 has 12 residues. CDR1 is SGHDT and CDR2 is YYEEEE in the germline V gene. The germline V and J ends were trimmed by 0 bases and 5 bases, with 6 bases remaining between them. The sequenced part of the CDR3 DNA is TGTGCCAGCAGCTTGGAGGGGAACGAG. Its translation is CASSLEGNE. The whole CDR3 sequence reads CASSLEGNEQYF.

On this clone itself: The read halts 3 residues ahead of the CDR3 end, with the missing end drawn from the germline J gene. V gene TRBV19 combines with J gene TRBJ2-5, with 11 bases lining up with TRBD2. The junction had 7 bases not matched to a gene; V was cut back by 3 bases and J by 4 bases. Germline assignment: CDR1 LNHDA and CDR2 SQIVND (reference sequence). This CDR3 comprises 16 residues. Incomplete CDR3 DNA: TGTGCCAGTAGTATTGGTAGCGGGGGGGTACGAGAGACC. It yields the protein CASSIGSGGVRET. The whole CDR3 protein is CASSIGSGGVRETQYF.

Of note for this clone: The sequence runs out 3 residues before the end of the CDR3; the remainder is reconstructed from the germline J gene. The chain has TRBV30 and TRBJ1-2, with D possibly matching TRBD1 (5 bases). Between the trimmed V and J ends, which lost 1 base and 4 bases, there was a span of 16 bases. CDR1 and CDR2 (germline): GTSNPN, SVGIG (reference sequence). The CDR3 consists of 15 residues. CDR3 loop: CAWSGAQGIVYGYTF. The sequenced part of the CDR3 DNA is TGTGCCTGGAGTGGGGCGCAGGGTATAGTCTATGGC.

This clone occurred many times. The covered CDR3 bases are TGCAGTGCTAGCCAGGGGTTGAACACTGAA. It codes for CSASQGLNTE. The full CDR3 protein is CSASQGLNTEAFF. The chain is built from TRBV20-1 and TRBJ1-1; D perhaps matches TRBD1 (6 bases). The read stops 3 residues short of the end of the CDR3; the missing end is completed from the germline J gene. Trimming took off 3 bases at V and 0 bases at J, with 8 bases between the two ends. The CDR3 length is 13 residues. The germline CDR1 and CDR2 sequences are DFQATT and SNEGSKA (reference sequence).

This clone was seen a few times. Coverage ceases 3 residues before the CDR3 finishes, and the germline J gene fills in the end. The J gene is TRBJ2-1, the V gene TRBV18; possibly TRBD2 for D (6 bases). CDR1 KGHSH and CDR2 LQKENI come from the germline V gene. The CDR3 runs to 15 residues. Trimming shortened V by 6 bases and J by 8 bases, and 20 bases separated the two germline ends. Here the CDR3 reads CASSSGTALDDEQFF. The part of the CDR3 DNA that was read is TGTGCCAGCTCGTCCGGGACTGCCCTCGACGATGAG.

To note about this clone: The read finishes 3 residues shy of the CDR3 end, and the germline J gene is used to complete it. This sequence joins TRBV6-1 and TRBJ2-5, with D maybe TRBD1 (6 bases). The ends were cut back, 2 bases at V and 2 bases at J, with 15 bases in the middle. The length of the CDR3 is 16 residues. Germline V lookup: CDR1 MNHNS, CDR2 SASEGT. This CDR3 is CASSENPGQKQETQYF. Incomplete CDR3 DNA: TGTGCCAGCAGTGAAAATCCCGGACAGAAACAAGAGACC.

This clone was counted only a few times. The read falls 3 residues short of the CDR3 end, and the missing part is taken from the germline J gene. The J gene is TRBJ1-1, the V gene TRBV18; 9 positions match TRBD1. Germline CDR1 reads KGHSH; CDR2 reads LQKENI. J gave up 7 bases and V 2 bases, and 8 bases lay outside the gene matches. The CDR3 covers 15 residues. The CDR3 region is CASSPRGTGRVEAFF. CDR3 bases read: TGTGCCAGCTCACCAAGGGGGACAGGGAGGGTTGAA.

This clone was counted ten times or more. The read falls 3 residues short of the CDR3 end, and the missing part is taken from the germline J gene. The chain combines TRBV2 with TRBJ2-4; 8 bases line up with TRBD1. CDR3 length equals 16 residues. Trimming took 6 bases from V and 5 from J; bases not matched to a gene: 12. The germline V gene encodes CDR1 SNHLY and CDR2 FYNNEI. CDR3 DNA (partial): TGTGCCAGCAGGAAGGGGGCAGGGGGCGTCGAAAACATT. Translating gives CASRKGAGGVENI. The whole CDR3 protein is CASRKGAGGVENIQYF.

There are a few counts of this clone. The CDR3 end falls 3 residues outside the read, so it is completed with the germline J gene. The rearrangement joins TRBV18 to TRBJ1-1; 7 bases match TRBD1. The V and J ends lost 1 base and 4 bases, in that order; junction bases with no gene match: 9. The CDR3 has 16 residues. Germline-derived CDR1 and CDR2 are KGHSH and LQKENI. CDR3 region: CASSPQGGGGLTEAFF. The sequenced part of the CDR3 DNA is TGTGCCAGCTCACCACAGGGAGGGGGCGGCCTCACTGAA.

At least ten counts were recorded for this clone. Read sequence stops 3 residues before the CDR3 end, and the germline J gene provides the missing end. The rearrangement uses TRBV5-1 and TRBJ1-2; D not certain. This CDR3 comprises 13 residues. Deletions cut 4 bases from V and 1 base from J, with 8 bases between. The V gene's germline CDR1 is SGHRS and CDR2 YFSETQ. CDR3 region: CASSDGVNYGYTF. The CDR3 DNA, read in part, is TGCGCCAGCAGCGACGGGGTTAACTATGGC.

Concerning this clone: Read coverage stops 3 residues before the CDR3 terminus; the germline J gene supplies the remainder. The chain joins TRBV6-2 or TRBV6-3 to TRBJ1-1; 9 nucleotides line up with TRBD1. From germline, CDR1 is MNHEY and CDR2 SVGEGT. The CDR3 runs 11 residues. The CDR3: CASRSTGGAFF. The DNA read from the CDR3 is TGTGCCAGCAGATCGACAGGGGGA.

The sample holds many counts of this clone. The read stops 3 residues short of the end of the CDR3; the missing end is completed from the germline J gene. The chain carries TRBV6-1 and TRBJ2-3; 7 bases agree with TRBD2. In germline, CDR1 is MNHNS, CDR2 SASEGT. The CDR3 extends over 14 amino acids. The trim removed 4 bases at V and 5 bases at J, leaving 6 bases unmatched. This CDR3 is CASSGFIAGDTQYF. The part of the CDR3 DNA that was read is TGTGCCAGCAGTGGATTTATAGCGGGAGATACG.

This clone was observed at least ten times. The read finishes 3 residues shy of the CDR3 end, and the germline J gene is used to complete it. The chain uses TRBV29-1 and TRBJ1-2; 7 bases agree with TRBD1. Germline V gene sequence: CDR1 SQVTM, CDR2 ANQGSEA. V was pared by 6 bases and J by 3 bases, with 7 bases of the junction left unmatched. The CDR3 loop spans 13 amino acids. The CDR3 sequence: CSVGSGTDYGYTF. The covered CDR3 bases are TGCAGCGTAGGATCCGGGACAGACTATGGC. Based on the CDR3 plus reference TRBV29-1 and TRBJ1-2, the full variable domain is SAVISQKPSRDICQRGTSLTIQCQVDSQVTMMFWYRQQPGQSLTLIATANQGSEATYESGFVIDKFPISRPNLTFSTLTVSNMSPEDSSIYLCSVGSGTDYGYTFGSGTRLTVV.

The CDR3 loop is CASSSQGYEKLFF. CDR3 DNA (partial): TGCGCCAGCAGCTCCCAGGGTTATGAAAAA. The chain has TRBV5-1 and TRBJ1-4; possibly TRBD1 for D (5 bases). The read finishes 3 residues shy of the CDR3 end, and the germline J gene is used to complete it. The germline V and J ends were trimmed by 3 bases and 6 bases, with 9 bases remaining between them. Germline V gene data show CDR1 as SGHRS and CDR2 as YFSETQ. The CDR3 has 13 residues.

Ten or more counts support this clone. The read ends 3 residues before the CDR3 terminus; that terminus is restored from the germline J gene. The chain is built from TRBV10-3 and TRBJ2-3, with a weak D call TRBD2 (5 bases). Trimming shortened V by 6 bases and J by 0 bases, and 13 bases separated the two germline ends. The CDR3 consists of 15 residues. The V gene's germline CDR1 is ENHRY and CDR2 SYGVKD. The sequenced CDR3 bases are TGTGCCATCAGAGCGGACGACACTAGCACAGATACG. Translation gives CAIRADDTSTDT. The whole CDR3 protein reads CAIRADDTSTDTQYF.

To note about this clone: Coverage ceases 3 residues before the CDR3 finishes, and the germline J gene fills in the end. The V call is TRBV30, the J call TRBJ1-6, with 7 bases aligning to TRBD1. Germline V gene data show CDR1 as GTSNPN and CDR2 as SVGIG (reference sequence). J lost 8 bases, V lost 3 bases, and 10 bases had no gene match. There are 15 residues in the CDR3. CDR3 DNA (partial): TGTGCCTGGAGGCGAACCGGGACAGATGATTCACCC. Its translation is CAWRRTGTDDSP. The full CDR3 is CAWRRTGTDDSPLHF.

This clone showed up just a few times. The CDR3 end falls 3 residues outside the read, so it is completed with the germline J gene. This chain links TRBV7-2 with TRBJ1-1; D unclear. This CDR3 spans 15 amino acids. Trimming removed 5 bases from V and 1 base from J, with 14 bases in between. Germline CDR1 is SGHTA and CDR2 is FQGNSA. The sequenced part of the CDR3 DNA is TGTGCCAGCAGCCCCGTGGGCGGGAGGAACACTGAA. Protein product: CASSPVGGRNTE. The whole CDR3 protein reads CASSPVGGRNTEAFF.